This record looks at one T cell receptor (beta chain) sequence and its context. Its antigen remains unknown. The data belong to a study of early stage breast cancer tumors. Clones were sequenced by immunoSEQ multiplex PCR, and TCRdb holds only the in-frame ones, with some missing. The sample records approximately 52,000 clones, around 83% being singletons. Germline loops: CDR1 SGHTA, CDR2 FQGNSA. V gave up 1 base and J gave up 1 base, with 5 bases separating them. The CDR3 sequence is 14 residues long. Broader study findings: Most shared enriched TCRB sequences were commonly generated ones.

This TCR was sampled from a person in their fifties with breast cancer. The sequenced sample was blood. This chain links TRBV7-2 with TRBJ2-1; D not certain. CDR3 nucleotides: TGTGCCAGCAGCTTAGTGGGGTCCTACAATGAGCAGTTCTTC. Protein product: CASSLVGSYNEQFF.